What follows are 27 T cell receptor beta chains derived from one specimen sequenced in a study of cytomegalovirus exposure and HLA in healthy donors. Amplification used 60 Vbeta primers and 13 Jbeta primers. Clones were sequenced by immunoSEQ multiplex PCR, and TCRdb holds only the in-frame ones, with some missing. The sample has about 160,000 clones; 80% to 85% are singletons. The sequenced material came from PBMCs. The receptors stem from a young woman in good health and CMV-seronegative.

This clone was found once. The genes are TRBV11-2 and TRBJ1-2; 9 bases are shared with TRBD1. The CDR3 is 14 amino acids. The germline V gene encodes CDR1 SGHAT and CDR2 FQNNGV. The V segment lost 5 bases and the J segment 5 bases; nucleotides outside the gene matches: 6. The CDR3 DNA follows: TGTGCCAGCAGCCACGGACAGGGGCGGTATGGCTACACCTTC. Residues: CASSHGQGRYGYTF.

The V call is TRBV7-9, the J call TRBJ2-7, with D uncertain. Germline V gene sequence: CDR1 SEHNR, CDR2 FQNEAQ (reference sequence). The germline V and J ends were trimmed by 6 bases and 6 bases, with 21 bases remaining between them. The length of the CDR3 is 15 residues. The CDR3 here is CASSLSASWSGEQYF. The CDR3 DNA reads TGTGCCAGCAGTCTAAGCGCTTCCTGGTCCGGCGAGCAGTACTTC.

This chain connects TRBV6-5 to TRBJ2-7; 7 positions match TRBD1. From germline, CDR1 is MNHEY and CDR2 SVGAGI. With 6 bases clipped from V and 2 bases from J, the junction kept 10 bases outside the gene matches. The CDR3 totals 15 residues. The CDR3 is CASRQGTVVTYEQYF. In DNA form, the CDR3 reads TGTGCCAGCAGGCAAGGGACAGTTGTCACCTACGAGCAGTACTTC.

This clone came up once. The chain couples TRBV6-6 to TRBJ1-5; 10 bases match TRBD1. Looked up from germline, CDR1 is MNHNY and CDR2 is SVGAGI (reference sequence). The CDR3 has 15 residues. The ends lost 6 bases at V and 5 bases at J; junction bases unmatched: 7. The CDR3 spells CASRSGQGVHQPQHF. The CDR3 region has the DNA TGTGCCAGCAGATCCGGACAGGGGGTTCATCAGCCCCAGCATTTT.

V is TRBV6-5 and J is TRBJ1-2; 9 bases match TRBD1. The junction had 6 bases not matched to a gene; V was cut back by 9 bases and J by 4 bases. This CDR3 has 13 amino acids. The germline V gene encodes CDR1 MNHEY and CDR2 SVGAGI. CDR3 loop: CASSGQGSYGYTF. For the CDR3, the DNA is TGTGCCAGTAGCGGACAGGGGAGCTATGGCTACACCTTC.

The J gene is TRBJ2-1, the V gene TRBV28; 10 bases are shared with TRBD2. This CDR3 has 18 amino acids. V shed 8 bases and J 8 bases; nucleotides not matched to a gene: 21. Germline-derived CDR1 and CDR2 are MDHEN and SYDVKM. CDR3 DNA: TGTGCCAGCGTAAGTTGGGGGTCATCGGGACTAGCGATTTATGAGCAGTTCTTC. It specifies CASVSWGSSGLAIYEQFF.

The chain couples TRBV4-1 to TRBJ1-1, with a weak D call TRBD1 (5 bases). V was shortened by 1 base and J by 6 bases, with 12 bases between the two germline ends. This CDR3 has 14 residues. Germline V gene data show CDR1 as MGHRA and CDR2 as YSYEKL. CDR3 sequence reads: CASSQGWWGAEAFF. CDR3 DNA: TGCGCCAGCAGCCAAGGGTGGTGGGGGGCTGAAGCTTTCTTT.

This rearrangement joins TRBV7-9 to TRBJ1-4, with D possibly matching TRBD1 (6 bases). V lost 1 base and J lost 5, with 11 bases in between. Germline lookup yields CDR1 SEHNR and CDR2 FQNEAQ (reference sequence). The CDR3 contains 15 residues. The CDR3 DNA reads as TGTGCCAGCAGCTTAGTACAGGGTTTGAATGAAAAACTGTTTTTT. Protein product: CASSLVQGLNEKLFF.

This sequence joins TRBV6-1 and TRBJ1-1, with 7 bases matching TRBD1. V lost 2 bases, J lost 5 bases, and 8 bases stayed unmatched. The CDR3 is 15 residues long. Germline CDR1 is MNHNS and CDR2 is SASEGT. The CDR3 DNA sequence: TGTGCCAGCAGTGAATTGACAGGGCCATGGACTGAAGCTTTCTTT. Amino acid sequence: CASSELTGPWTEAFF.

The table lists this clone with a few counts. The rearrangement uses TRBV28 and TRBJ1-4; the match to TRBD1 covers 7 bases. The J segment lost 4 bases and the V segment lost 11 bases, leaving 4 bases of the junction unmatched. CDR3 length equals 12 residues. Looked up from germline, CDR1 is MDHEN and CDR2 is SYDVKM. The CDR3 DNA follows: TGTGCCGCGGGGACAGATAATGAAAAACTGTTTTTT. It yields the protein CAAGTDNEKLFF. The full variable domain, in which reference TRBV28 and TRBJ1-4 provide the parts outside the CDR3, is DVKVTQSSRYLVKRTGEKVFLECVQDMDHENMFWYRQDPGLGLRLIYFSYDVKMKEKGDIPEGYSVSREKKERFSLILESASTNQTSMYLCAAGTDNEKLFFGSGTQLSVL.

The sample holds a few counts of this clone. This chain connects TRBV28 to TRBJ2-7, with 12 bases lining up with TRBD1. The CDR3 spans 16 residues. The ends lost 4 bases at V and 6 bases at J; junction bases unmatched: 10. Germline CDR1 reads MDHEN; CDR2 reads SYDVKM. The CDR3 here is CASSYASGTGGTEQYF. The CDR3 DNA sequence: TGTGCCAGCAGTTACGCCTCCGGGACAGGGGGCACCGAGCAGTACTTC. Full variable domain (outside the CDR3, taken from reference TRBV28 and TRBJ2-7): DVKVTQSSRYLVKRTGEKVFLECVQDMDHENMFWYRQDPGLGLRLIYFSYDVKMKEKGDIPEGYSVSREKKERFSLILESASTNQTSMYLCASSYASGTGGTEQYFGPGTRLTVT.

A remark on this clone: The sample carries other DNA sequences with the same CDR3. V gene TRBV5-8 combines with J gene TRBJ1-5, with D possibly being TRBD1 (6 bases). Between the trimmed V and J ends, which lost 1 base and 7 bases, there was a span of 12 bases. This CDR3 contains 14 residues. Looked up from germline, CDR1 is SGHTS and CDR2 is YDEGEE. The CDR3 loop reads CASSLYRVGQPQHF. The CDR3 DNA is TGTGCCAGCAGCTTGTACAGGGTTGGGCAGCCCCAGCATTTT.

V is TRBV6-5 and J is TRBJ1-6, with 8 nucleotides matching TRBD1. The V gene end was trimmed by 8 bases and the J gene end by 7 bases; junction bases not matched to a gene: 7. This CDR3 contains 14 residues. Germline CDR1 MNHEY, CDR2 SVGAGI. In DNA, the CDR3 is TGTGCCAGCGGTGACAGGGGCAGGAATTCACCCCTCCACTTT. Protein product: CASGDRGRNSPLHF.

This sequence joins TRBV30 and TRBJ1-2; 7 bases map to TRBD1. There are 14 residues in the CDR3. Germline-derived CDR1 and CDR2 are GTSNPN and SVGIG (reference sequence). V shed 7 bases and J 4 bases; nucleotides not matched to a gene: 12. In DNA, the CDR3 is TGTGCCTCGACCCACACACAGGGGTCCTATGGCTACACCTTC. Its protein is CASTHTQGSYGYTF.

The rearrangement joins TRBV30 to TRBJ1-1, with D uncertain. Per germline, CDR1 GTSNPN and CDR2 SVGIG (reference sequence). The CDR3 extends over 15 amino acids. With 2 bases removed from V and 5 bases from J, the gap between germline ends came to 18 bases. The CDR3 sequence is CAWSPFSSPGTEAFF. CDR3 coding DNA: TGTGCCTGGAGTCCCTTCAGTTCTCCGGGAACTGAAGCTTTCTTT.

The chain joins TRBV15 to TRBJ2-3, with 7 bases identical to TRBD1. The CDR3 has 13 amino acids. From germline, CDR1 is LNHNV and CDR2 YYDKDF (reference sequence). After removal of 7 bases from V and 2 bases from J, the junction contained 3 bases not matched to a gene. Written as DNA, the CDR3 is TGTGCCACCAACAGGGGCTTCACAGATACGCAGTATTTT. This gives the protein CATNRGFTDTQYF.

The chain recombines TRBV12-1 with TRBJ2-7; the listed D gene, TRBD2, was not tested against the DNA. TRBV12-1 is described as a pseudogene. This CDR3 is 18 amino acids long. The CDR3 nucleotides read TGTGCCAGCAGCCCAGAAGGTAGGAGTAAAGGAGTATACTACGAGCAGTACTTC. It translates to CASSPEGRSKGVYYEQYF.

The chain recombines TRBV7-9 with TRBJ2-3; D remains ambiguous. V shed 5 bases and J shed 0 bases, with 3 bases lying between them. The CDR3 length is 12 residues. Germline V gene data show CDR1 as SEHNR and CDR2 as FQNEAQ (reference sequence). The CDR3 here is CASSQSTDTQYF. In DNA, the CDR3 is TGTGCCAGCAGCCAGAGCACAGATACGCAGTATTTT. Based on the CDR3 plus reference TRBV7-9 and TRBJ2-3, the full variable domain is DTGVSQNPRHKITKRGQNVTFRCDPISEHNRLYWYRQTLGQGPEFLTYFQNEAQLEKSRLLSDRFSAERPKGSFSTLEIQRTEQGDSAMYLCASSQSTDTQYFGPGTRLTVL.

The V gene is TRBV19, the J gene TRBJ1-1, with TRBD1 matching over 9 bases. The germline V gene has CDR1 LNHDA and CDR2 SQIVND (reference sequence). V was clipped by 6 bases and J by 1 base; unmatched bases: 9. The CDR3 consists of 16 residues. The CDR3: CASRLTRDRANTEAFF. CDR3 in DNA: TGTGCCAGTAGACTCACTCGGGACAGGGCGAACACTGAAGCTTTCTTT.

A note on this clone: An end of the junction differs from the germline gene, which may be a read error. V is TRBV7-9 and J is TRBJ2-7; a weak D match, TRBD2 (5 bases). The CDR3 is made up of 12 amino acids. Germline CDR1 and CDR2: SEHNR and FQNEAQ (reference sequence). Here the CDR3 reads CSSSLGSGEQYF. The CDR3 region has the DNA TGTTCCAGCAGCTTAGGCTCGGGGGAGCAGTACTTC.

The gene calls are TRBV7-9 and TRBJ1-5; D is unclear. Germline CDR1 and CDR2: SEHNR and FQNEAQ (reference sequence). This CDR3 is 15 amino acids long. V lost 1 base and J lost 3, with 10 bases in between. The CDR3 DNA follows: TGTGCCAGCAGCTTAGGATTGCGGTCCAATCAGCCCCAGCATTTT. Its protein product is CASSLGLRSNQPQHF.

The CDR3 DNA sequence: TGCGCCAGCAGCTTTAGCTCTGGGGCCAACGTCCTGACTTTC. Translation gives CASSFSSGANVLTF. The gene calls are TRBV5-1 and TRBJ2-6; D call uncertain. The germline V gene has CDR1 SGHRS and CDR2 YFSETQ. V was pared by 2 bases and J by 0 bases, with 3 bases between. The CDR3 totals 14 residues.

The chain is built from TRBV28 and TRBJ1-6; D is unclear. Trimming removed 4 bases at V and 6 bases at J, with 13 bases between. In germline, CDR1 is MDHEN, CDR2 SYDVKM. The CDR3 loop spans 15 amino acids. The CDR3 is CASSSFLGANSPLHF. The CDR3, as DNA: TGTGCCAGCAGTTCTTTCTTAGGAGCTAATTCACCCCTCCACTTT.

The V gene is TRBV5-1, the J gene TRBJ2-5, with 10 bases fitting TRBD2. This CDR3 is 16 amino acids long. Unmatched junction bases numbered 7, after V lost 0 bases and J lost 5 bases. Germline CDR1 is SGHRS and CDR2 is YFSETQ. The chain's CDR3 is CASSLGLAGVHETQYF. The CDR3, as DNA: TGCGCCAGCAGCTTGGGACTAGCGGGCGTTCATGAGACCCAGTACTTC.

V gene TRBV4-1 combines with J gene TRBJ2-1; the match to TRBD1 covers 9 bases. The CDR3 consists of 17 residues. Germline assignment: CDR1 MGHRA and CDR2 YSYEKL. The ends lost 4 bases at V and 1 base at J; junction bases unmatched: 8. The CDR3 region is CASSPQTGTGSYNEQFF. For the CDR3, the DNA is TGCGCCAGCAGCCCTCAAACCGGGACAGGGTCCTACAATGAGCAGTTCTTC.

The chain recombines TRBV27 with TRBJ2-7; tentatively, D is TRBD1 (5 bases). The V gene lost 2 bases and the J gene lost 4 bases, with 9 bases spanning the gap. This CDR3 spans 13 amino acids. The germline CDR1 and CDR2 sequences are MNHEY and SMNVEV (reference sequence). The CDR3 reads CASSLIGDYEQYF. Here the CDR3 DNA reads TGTGCCAGCAGTTTAATAGGGGATTACGAGCAGTACTTC.

V usage is TRBV13 and J usage is TRBJ2-5; 7 bases map to TRBD2. Looked up from germline, CDR1 is PRHDT and CDR2 is FYEKMQ (reference sequence). The J segment lost 1 base and the V segment lost 5 bases, leaving 13 bases of the junction unmatched. The CDR3 has 17 amino acids. CDR3 protein: CASSPPRSGEIQETQYF. The CDR3 bases are TGTGCCAGCAGCCCTCCGCGAAGCGGGGAGATCCAAGAGACCCAGTACTTC.